This T cell receptor (beta chain) was captured in a study of blood T cell repertoires in COVID-19. This clone has a handful of counts. The V and J ends lost 8 bases and 3 bases, in that order; junction bases with no gene match: 7. The CDR3 covers 13 residues. Germline CDR1 SNHLY, CDR2 FYNNEI. Assignments of participants to cohorts depended upon their own reported clinical history. As originally analysed: For nucleated cells, counts were estimated from reference gene primer amplification. Here immunoSEQ multiplex PCR was the method, and the copy in TCRdb shows in-frame clones only, minus some. V, J and clone size are those of that table, while D and trimming were read from the DNA. The data contain approximately 250,000 clones, over 75% of them singletons.

The TCR sequence derives from a woman between 50 and 59 years old with acute COVID-19. What was sequenced was PBMCs or T cells enriched from blood (not recorded which). The rearrangement joins TRBV2 to TRBJ2-7; 7 bases are shared with TRBD2. CDR3 sequence reads: CASSGLVGYEQYF. The CDR3 nucleotides read TGTGCCAGCTCTGGACTAGTTGGCTACGAGCAGTACTTC.